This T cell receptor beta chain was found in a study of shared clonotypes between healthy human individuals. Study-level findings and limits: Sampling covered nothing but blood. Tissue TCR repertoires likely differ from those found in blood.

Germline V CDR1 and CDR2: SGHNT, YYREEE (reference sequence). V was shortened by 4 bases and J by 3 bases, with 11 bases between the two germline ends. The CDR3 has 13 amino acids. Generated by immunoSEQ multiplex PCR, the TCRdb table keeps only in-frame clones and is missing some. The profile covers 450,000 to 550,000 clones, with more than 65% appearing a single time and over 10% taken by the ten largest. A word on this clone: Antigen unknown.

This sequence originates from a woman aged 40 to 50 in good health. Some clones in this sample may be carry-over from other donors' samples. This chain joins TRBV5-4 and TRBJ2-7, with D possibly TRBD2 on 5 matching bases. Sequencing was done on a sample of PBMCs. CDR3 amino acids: CASSAGIDYEQYF. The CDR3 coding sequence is TGTGCCAGCAGCGCCGGGATCGACTACGAGCAGTACTTC. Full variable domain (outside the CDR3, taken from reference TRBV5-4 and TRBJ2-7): ETGVTQSPTHLIKTRGQQVTLRCSSQSGHNTVSWYQQALGQGPQFIFQYYREEENGRGNFPPRFSGLQFPNYSSELNVNALELDDSALYLCASSAGIDYEQYFGPGTRLTVT.